This TCR beta chain was identified in a study of cytomegalovirus exposure and HLA in healthy donors. Background on the study: As an earlier analysis found, 150 million to 200 million T cells yielded about 100 million unique TCR beta sequences. Genotyping of 400 or so donors showed that roughly 83% belonged to the Caucasian-associated ancestry cluster.

Study-wide points: Clonal expansion, a later analysis showed, was greater in HLA-associated TCR beta chains than in equally common others.

As concerns this clone: Its antigen is unknown.

In the PCR, 60 Vbeta and 13 Jbeta primers were used. Original processing methods: There were around 80 million unique TCR beta chains by a later count, and 10 million to 12 million of them were shared. Assay used: immunoSEQ multiplex PCR; TCRdb lists only in-frame clones, some missing. V, J and clone size were drawn from that table, and D and trimming were deduced from the DNA. This sample's table reports about 67,000 clones. V dropped 4 bases and J dropped 8 bases, with 8 bases sitting between them. In germline, CDR1 is ENHRY, CDR2 SYGVKD. This CDR3 contains 11 residues. The clonotype was recovered from a woman in her 40s in good health and CMV-seropositive. The V and J genes are TRBV10-3 and TRBJ1-1; D gene unclear. The sequenced sample was PBMCs. The CDR3 DNA follows: TGTGCCATCAGTGGGCTGAACGAAGCTTTCTTT. Encoded protein: CAISGLNEAFF.